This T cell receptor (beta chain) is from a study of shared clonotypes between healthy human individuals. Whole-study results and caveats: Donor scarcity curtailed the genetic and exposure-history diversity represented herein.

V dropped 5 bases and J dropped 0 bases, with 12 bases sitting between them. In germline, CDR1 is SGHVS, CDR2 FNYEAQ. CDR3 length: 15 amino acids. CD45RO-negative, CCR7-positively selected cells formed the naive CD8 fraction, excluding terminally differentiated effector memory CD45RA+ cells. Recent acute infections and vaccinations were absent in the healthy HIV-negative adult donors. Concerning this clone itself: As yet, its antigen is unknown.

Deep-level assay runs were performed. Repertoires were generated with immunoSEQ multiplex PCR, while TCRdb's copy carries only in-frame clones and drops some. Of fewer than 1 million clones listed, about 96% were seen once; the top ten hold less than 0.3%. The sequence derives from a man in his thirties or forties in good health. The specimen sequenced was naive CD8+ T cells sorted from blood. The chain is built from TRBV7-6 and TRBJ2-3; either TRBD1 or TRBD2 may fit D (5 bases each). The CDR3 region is CASSTGAMSTDTQYF. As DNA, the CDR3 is TGTGCCAGCAGCACCGGGGCCATGAGCACAGATACGCAGTATTTT.